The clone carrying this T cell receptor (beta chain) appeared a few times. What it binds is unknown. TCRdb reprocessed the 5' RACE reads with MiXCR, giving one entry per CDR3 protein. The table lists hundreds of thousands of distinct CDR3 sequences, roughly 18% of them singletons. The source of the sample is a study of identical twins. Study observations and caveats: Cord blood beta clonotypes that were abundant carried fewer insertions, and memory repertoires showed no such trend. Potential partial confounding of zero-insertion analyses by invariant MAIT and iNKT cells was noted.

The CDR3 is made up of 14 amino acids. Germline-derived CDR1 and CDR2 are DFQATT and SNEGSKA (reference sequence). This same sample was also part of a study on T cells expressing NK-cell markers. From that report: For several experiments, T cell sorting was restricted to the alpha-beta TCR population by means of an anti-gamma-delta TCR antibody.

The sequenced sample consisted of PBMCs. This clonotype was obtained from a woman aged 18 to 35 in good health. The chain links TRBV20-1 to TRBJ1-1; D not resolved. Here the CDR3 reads CRSPGVGLIAEAFF. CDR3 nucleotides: TGCAGGTCGCCCGGGGTTGGGTTGATCGCTGAAGCTTTCTTT.